Listed below are T cell receptor beta chains from one sample, sequenced in a study of glioma-infiltrating T cells. MiXCR, applied by TCRdb to the multiplex PCR reads, yields one record per CDR3 protein. The data contain fewer than 500,000 distinct CDR3 sequences, roughly two fifths of them singletons. The sample was glioma tissue, nonneoplastic brain tissue, or PBMCs (not recorded which). Source of these receptors: a human donor with low-grade glioma or glioblastoma, undergoing nonglioma brain surgery, or in good health (not recorded which). CDR3s include the opening cysteine and the closing phenylalanine or tryptophan. The D gene is left open where the match is weak. Clone size is stated in some rows and not others, as once, few, many or a class when expanded.

. | TRBJ2-7 | TRBV27 | many | CASSSFAHGQTYEQYF | TGTGCCAGCAGTTCATTCGCCCACGGGCAGACCTACGAGCAGTACTTC
. | TRBJ2-4 | TRBV4-3 | few | CASSQEVGRGRNIQYF | TGCGCCAGCAGCCAAGAGGTGGGAAGGGGGAGGAACATTCAGTACTTC
. | TRBJ1-2 | TRBV28 | few | CASSLRPGGHHRRGYTF | TGTGCCAGCAGTTTAAGGCCGGGGGGACATCACAGAAGGGGCTACACCTTC
. | TRBJ1-1 | TRBV20-1 | few | CSARDGILRGTEAFF | TGCAGTGCTAGAGATGGAATCTTACGCGGCACTGAAGCTTTCTTT
. | TRBJ2-7 | TRBV29-1 | . | CSVVSLMSRREQYF | TGCAGCGTTGTTAGCCTCATGTCCCGAAGGGAGCAGTACTTC
. | TRBJ2-1 | TRBV19 | few | CASSKGYNEQFF | TGTGCCAGTAGTAAGGGTTACAATGAGCAGTTCTTC
. | TRBJ2-1 | TRBV7-6 | . | CASSTPWGRFGEQFF | TGTGCCAGCAGCACTCCCTGGGGCAGGTTTGGGGAGCAGTTCTTC
. | TRBJ2-1 | TRBV7-9 | . | CASSTAQGWRNEQFF | TGTGCCAGCAGCACGGCCCAGGGCTGGAGGAATGAGCAGTTCTTC
. | TRBJ2-1 | TRBV7-9 | . | CASSPYVGEQFF | TGTGCCAGCAGCCCCTACGTCGGGGAGCAGTTCTTC
. | TRBJ1-2 | TRBV3-1 | . | CASSPLGGSYGCTF | TGTGCCAGCAGCCCTCTTGGAGGGTCCTATGGCTGCACCTTC
. | TRBJ2-7 | TRBV5-4 | once | CASSPIGGISYEQYF | TGTGCCAGCTCCCCCATAGGGGGTATCTCCTACGAGCAGTACTTC
TRBD1 | TRBJ2-3 | TRBV12-3/TRBV12-4 | few | CASSFGQGVDTQYF | TGTGCCAGCAGTTTCGGACAGGGAGTAGATACGCAGTATTTT
. | TRBJ1-3 | TRBV6-6 | . | CASSYSGPSGNTIYF | TGTGCCAGCAGTTACTCGGGCCCCTCTGGAAACACCATATATTTT
. | TRBJ2-3 | TRBV7-2 | . | CASSLVWRDDTQYF | TGTGCCAGCAGCTTAGTGTGGCGGGATGATACGCAGTATTTT
. | TRBJ2-5 | TRBV20-1 | many | CSAQDRQETQYF | TGCAGTGCCCAGGATCGGCAAGAGACCCAGTACTTC
TRBD1 | TRBJ1-4 | TRBV7-2 | . | CASNRQGANEKLFF | TGTGCCAGCAACCGACAGGGGGCGAATGAAAAACTGTTTTTT
. | TRBJ1-1 | TRBV7-2 | few | CASSLAGENTEAFF | TGTGCCAGCAGCTTAGCAGGGGAGAACACTGAAGCTTTCTTT
. | TRBJ2-2 | TRBV28 | few | CASSLWGKNTGELFF | TGTGCCAGCAGTTTATGGGGCAAGAACACCGGGGAGCTGTTTTTT
. | TRBJ2-2 | TRBV6-1 | . | CASSRGSTGELFF | TGTGCCAGCAGCCGGGGGTCCACCGGGGAGCTGTTTTTT
TRBD2 | TRBJ2-7 | TRBV27 | . | CASSGGGLTPYEQYF | TGTGCCAGCAGCGGGGGGGGCCTGACTCCCTACGAGCAGTACTTC
. | TRBJ2-1 | TRBV7-9 | . | CASSPGQEQFF | TGTGCCAGCAGCCCCGGACAGGAGCAGTTCTTC
. | TRBJ1-1 | TRBV7-6 | . | CASSLETGYTEAFF | TGTGCCAGCAGCTTAGAGACAGGTTACACTGAAGCTTTCTTT
TRBD2 | TRBJ2-1 | TRBV6-2/TRBV6-3 | . | CAGSYSTSGAGYEQFF | TGTGCCGGCAGTTACAGTACTAGCGGGGCAGGCTATGAGCAGTTCTTC
TRBD2 | TRBJ2-5 | TRBV7-7 | many | CASSGRLAGVETQYF | TGTGCTAGCAGCGGGCGACTAGCGGGAGTTGAGACCCAGTACTTC
. | TRBJ1-4 | TRBV7-2 | few | CASSLHGGKTNEKLFF | TGTGCCAGCAGCTTACATGGGGGGAAAACTAATGAAAAACTGTTTTTT
. | TRBJ2-5 | TRBV6-1 | many | CASSSHQGRETQYF | TGTGCCAGCAGTTCCCACCAGGGCCGGGAGACCCAGTACTTC
. | TRBJ1-5 | TRBV5-4 | . | CASSQDWWGRDSNQPQHF | TGCGCCAGCAGCCAAGATTGGTGGGGTAGGGATTCCAATCAGCCCCAGCATTTT
TRBD2 | TRBJ2-3 | TRBV19 | . | CASSIYGIGLANTDTQYF | TGTGCCAGTAGTATTTATGGTATTGGACTAGCGAACACAGATACGCAGTATTTT
. | TRBJ2-2 | TRBV5-1 | . | CASSLDRTTGELFF | TGCGCCAGCAGCTTAGATAGGACCACCGGGGAGCTGTTTTTT